The text below deals with one T cell receptor beta chain. Its antigen is undetermined. A single record per CDR3 protein comes from TCRdb applying MiXCR to the reads. The sample comprises about 69,000 distinct CDR3 sequences, 20% to 25% of which are singletons, and roughly 8.3% rests with the top ten. This sample is part of a study of type 1 regulatory T cells. Study background: T-allo10 is a Tr1-enriched, alloantigen-specific CD4 T cell product made in vitro.

Study-level findings and limits: Compared with non-Tr1 cells, Tr1 cells showed a narrower TCR repertoire.

This CDR3 comprises 14 residues. The V end lost 3 bases, the J end lost 4 bases, and 12 bases lay between the germline ends. CDR1 and CDR2 from the germline V gene are LNHDA and SQIVND (reference sequence). The sequence derives from a human donor in good health. The rearrangement uses TRBV19 and TRBJ1-1, with no clear D. Source material: cultured type 1 regulatory T (Tr1) cells, either the whole culture or a sorted fraction (not recorded which). CDR3 amino acids: CASSMLFLPTEAFF. The CDR3 region has the DNA TGTGCCAGTAGTATGTTGTTTTTACCCACTGAAGCTTTCTTT.